A single sample gave rise to the 24 T cell receptor beta chains below, sequenced in a study of T-cell memory formation after mild COVID-19. Each CDR3 protein is one row after TCRdb ran MiXCR on the 5' RACE reads. The sample contains tens of thousands of distinct CDR3 sequences, about 6.1% of which appear only once. Sequenced input: PBMCs or a T cell subset sorted from them (not recorded which). Receptors were obtained from an adult who had mild COVID-19 (a few samples of this study predate the infection). Cell type and time point are not known.

A few counts support this clonotype. V gene TRBV5-1 combines with J gene TRBJ2-1; possible D gene TRBD2, 7 bases. From germline, CDR1 is SGHRS and CDR2 YFSETQ. V was pared by 2 bases and J by 4 bases, with 13 bases between. The CDR3 contains 15 residues. DNA for the CDR3: TGCGCCAGCAGCTTCGGGGGGCAGAGGTACAATGAGCAGTTCTTC. Protein sequence: CASSFGGQRYNEQFF.

The chain links TRBV30 to TRBJ2-1, with D perhaps assigned TRBD1 or TRBD2 (5 bases each). The CDR3 runs to 14 residues. V gave up 4 bases and J gave up 6 bases, with 16 bases separating them. Germline-derived CDR1 and CDR2 are GTSNPN and SVGIG (reference sequence). The CDR3 is CAWNPGPPPNEQFF. Here the CDR3 DNA reads TGTGCCTGGAATCCGGGACCACCGCCCAATGAGCAGTTCTTC.

This clonotype was found a few times. The chain links TRBV7-8 to TRBJ1-5; unclear D gene. Trimming removed 5 bases at V and 2 bases at J, with 13 bases between. Germline V lookup: CDR1 SGHVS, CDR2 FQNEAQ. CDR3 length equals 15 residues. In DNA, the CDR3 is TGTGCCAGCAGCGGCAGCGTTGGGGGCAATCAGCCCCAGCATTTT. Amino acids: CASSGSVGGNQPQHF.

The chain recombines TRBV3-1 with TRBJ2-7; the D call may be TRBD1 or TRBD2 (6 bases each). The CDR3 contains 14 residues. Germline CDR1 and CDR2: LGHDT and YNNKEL (reference sequence). With 0 bases removed from V and 6 bases from J, the gap between germline ends came to 12 bases. The CDR3 nucleotides are TGTGCCAGCAGCCAAGATTCGGGGGCGTCCGAGCAGTACTTC. Its translation is CASSQDSGASEQYF.

Many counts were recorded for this clonotype. The chain combines TRBV20-1 with TRBJ2-1, with 9 bases lining up with TRBD2. Germline V gene lookup returns CDR1 DFQATT and CDR2 SNEGSKA (reference sequence). CDR3 length: 15 amino acids. Trimming removed 1 base from V and 7 bases from J; junction bases left unmatched: 8. CDR3 amino acids: CSARVGSGSGNEQFF. The CDR3 DNA reads TGCAGTGCTAGAGTGGGTAGCGGGAGTGGTAATGAGCAGTTCTTC.

This clonotype was seen ten or more times. The chain carries TRBV12-3 or TRBV12-4 and TRBJ1-1; D possibly corresponds to TRBD1 (6 bases). The V and J ends lost 1 base and 8 bases respectively, with 8 bases between them. CDR3 size: 12 residues. This chain's CDR3 is CASSLVGTEAFF. CDR3 in DNA: TGTGCCAGCAGTTTAGTTGGGACAGAAGCTTTCTTT.

This clonotype has just a few counts. This chain joins TRBV3-1 and TRBJ2-5, with 13 bases matching TRBD2. The CDR3 is made up of 16 amino acids. Germline V gives CDR1 LGHDT, CDR2 YNNKEL (reference sequence). J gave up 4 bases and V 0 bases, and 2 bases lay outside the gene matches. CDR3 region: CASSQEGLAGVETQYF. The CDR3 DNA is TGTGCCAGCAGCCAAGAAGGACTAGCGGGAGTAGAGACCCAGTACTTC.

This clonotype was counted between two and nine times. V and J are TRBV20-1 and TRBJ2-1, with D possibly matching TRBD2 (5 bases). There are 13 residues in the CDR3. Germline CDR1 reads DFQATT; CDR2 reads SNEGSKA (reference sequence). V lost 7 bases to trimming and J lost 12 bases, with 22 bases between them. CDR3 in amino acids: CSDAPSAGWAQFF. The CDR3 DNA follows: TGCAGTGATGCCCCAAGTGCGGGCTGGGCGCAGTTCTTC.

This chain connects TRBV10-3 to TRBJ1-3, with D possibly matching TRBD1 (6 bases). The ends were cut back, 10 bases at V and 0 bases at J, with 13 bases in the middle. Germline CDR1 and CDR2: ENHRY and SYGVKD. This CDR3 contains 14 residues. CDR3 loop: CATLGQPSGNTIYF. The CDR3 bases are TGTGCCACCCTAGGACAGCCCTCTGGAAACACCATATATTTT.

This clonotype has a handful of counts. This chain uses TRBV19 with TRBJ1-1, with D uncertain. The germline V and J ends were trimmed by 5 bases and 1 base, with 8 bases remaining between them. This CDR3 is built from 13 residues. Germline CDR1 is LNHDA and CDR2 is SQIVND (reference sequence). As DNA, the CDR3 is TGTGCCAGTAGTCCAGTGGGGAACACTGAAGCTTTCTTT. Its translation: CASSPVGNTEAFF.

The rearrangement links TRBV6-1 to TRBJ2-1; 13 bases match TRBD2. The CDR3 runs 16 residues. Germline V gives CDR1 MNHNS, CDR2 SASEGT. V gave up 7 bases and J gave up 8 bases; unmatched junction bases: 11. CDR3 protein: CASIHGLAGVVHEQFF. The CDR3 coding sequence is TGTGCCAGCATTCATGGACTAGCGGGAGTAGTCCATGAGCAGTTCTTC.

The V and J genes are TRBV19 and TRBJ1-2; no firm D call. The V gene lost 3 bases and the J gene lost 1 base, with 6 bases spanning the gap. The CDR3 has 13 amino acids. Germline CDR1 reads LNHDA; CDR2 reads SQIVND (reference sequence). CDR3 protein: CASSIGDNYGYTF. CDR3 DNA: TGTGCCAGTAGTATTGGGGATAACTATGGCTACACCTTC.

This clonotype was observed a few times. The rearrangement uses TRBV27 and TRBJ2-3; D gene uncertain. Per the germline V gene, CDR1 is MNHEY and CDR2 is SMNVEV (reference sequence). This CDR3 region has 15 residues. Deletions cut 6 bases from V and 1 base from J, with 14 bases between. The CDR3 here is CASSWSDGRTDTQYF. In DNA, the CDR3 is TGTGCCAGCAGCTGGTCGGACGGACGCACAGATACGCAGTATTTT.

The CDR3 reads CASSFGRYEQYF. The CDR3 DNA sequence: TGTGCCAGCAGTTTCGGACGCTACGAGCAGTACTTC. The V and J genes are TRBV12-3 or TRBV12-4 and TRBJ2-7, with no clear D. Trimming removed 3 bases from V and 3 bases from J, with 6 bases in between. This CDR3 has 12 amino acids.

Ten or more counts support this clonotype. The V and J genes are TRBV5-1 and TRBJ2-1, with 11 bases that match TRBD2. Germline lookup yields CDR1 SGHRS and CDR2 YFSETQ. The CDR3 covers 13 residues. V dropped 4 bases and J dropped 8; count of bases not matched to a gene: 2. CDR3 sequence (DNA): TGCGCCAGCAGCACTAGCGGGAGCGATGAGCAGTTCTTC. It specifies CASSTSGSDEQFF.

The V and J genes are TRBV12-3 or TRBV12-4 and TRBJ1-1; maybe TRBD1 (5 bases). The CDR3 consists of 16 residues. Trimming removed 7 bases at V and 3 bases at J, with 21 bases between. The CDR3 nucleotides read TGTGCCAGCACTCCCGGTAGGGGACGCCGGGACACTGAAGCTTTCTTT. Amino acids: CASTPGRGRRDTEAFF.

This clonotype has a count of ten or more. The V gene is TRBV7-3, the J gene TRBJ1-1; D remains unclear. Germline V lookup: CDR1 SGHTA, CDR2 FQGTGA. This CDR3 is 13 amino acids long. V was shortened by 5 bases and J by 4 bases, with 11 bases between the two germline ends. The CDR3 coding sequence is TGTGCCAGCAGCCCAAGGGAGGGCACTGAAGCTTTCTTT. It specifies CASSPREGTEAFF.

This clonotype appeared many times. The chain joins TRBV7-9 to TRBJ2-7, with D hard to call. V shed 1 base and J shed 0 bases, with 7 bases lying between them. The CDR3 extends over 14 amino acids. The germline gives CDR1 SEHNR, CDR2 FQNEAQ (reference sequence). CDR3 in amino acids: CASSLDPPSYEQYF. CDR3 sequence (DNA): TGTGCCAGCAGCTTAGACCCTCCCTCCTACGAGCAGTACTTC.

This clonotype was recorded many times. An end of the junction does not agree with germline; a read error may underlie this. The chain uses TRBV7-7 and TRBJ2-1; a possible D gene is TRBD2 (6 bases). Germline V gives CDR1 SSHAT, CDR2 FNYEAQ (reference sequence). This CDR3 has 17 amino acids. In DNA form, the CDR3 reads TGTGCTAGCAGCTCACTCCAGGCGGGGCACCCCCCCAATGAGCAGTTCTTC. The encoded protein is CASSSLQAGHPPNEQFF.

CDR3 DNA sequence: TGTGCCAGCAGATTCCTGTCCGGGACGGGTACTGGGTACACCTTC. It is translated as CASRFLSGTGTGYTF. V usage is TRBV3-1 and J usage is TRBJ1-2; weak D call: TRBD1 (5 bases). Trimming cost V 6 bases and J 11 bases, with 25 bases left between them. Germline CDR1 is LGHDT and CDR2 is YNNKEL (reference sequence). This CDR3 comprises 15 residues. The entire variable domain, with the rest obtained from reference TRBV3-1 and TRBJ1-2, is as follows: DTAVSQTPKYLVTQMGNDKSIKCEQNLGHDTMYWYKQDSKKFLKIMFSYNNKELIINETVPNRFSPKSPDKAHLNLHINSLELGDSAVYFCASRFLSGTGTGYTFGSGTRLTVV.

This clonotype was found a few times. The V gene is TRBV7-8, the J gene TRBJ1-5; maybe TRBD1 (5 bases). Between the trimmed V and J ends, which lost 2 bases and 7 bases, there was a span of 6 bases. Germline V gene lookup returns CDR1 SGHVS and CDR2 FQNEAQ. The CDR3 is made up of 12 amino acids. The CDR3 DNA reads TGTGCCAGCAGCTTATGGGGGCAGCCCCAGCATTTT. As protein: CASSLWGQPQHF.

This clonotype was picked up a small number of times. The genes are TRBV11-1 and TRBJ1-1; TRBD1 aligns across 9 bases. V was clipped by 4 bases and J by 1 base; unmatched bases: 4. The CDR3 is 15 amino acids. In germline, CDR1 is SGHAT, CDR2 FQDESV (reference sequence). Here the CDR3 reads CASSYRQGGNTEAFF. The CDR3 coding sequence is TGTGCCAGCAGCTACCGACAGGGGGGGAACACTGAAGCTTTCTTT.

This clonotype was detected many times. V gene TRBV4-2 combines with J gene TRBJ1-4, with 10 bases that match TRBD1. There are 14 residues in the CDR3. The germline CDR1 and CDR2 sequences are LGHNA and YNFKEQ. V trimming: 5 bases; J trimming: 7 bases; junction bases outside the gene matches: 4. The CDR3 protein is CASSKTGGGEKLFF. CDR3 nucleotides: TGTGCCAGCAGCAAGACAGGGGGCGGTGAAAAACTGTTTTTT.

The gene calls are TRBV9 and TRBJ2-1; TRBD2 matches 8 bases. The trim removed 0 bases at V and 7 bases at J, leaving 6 bases unmatched. The CDR3 has 15 residues. Germline-derived CDR1 and CDR2 are SGDLS and YYNGEE. The CDR3 loop is CASSVVTGGANEQFF. The CDR3 bases are TGTGCCAGCAGCGTAGTGACCGGGGGGGCAAATGAGCAGTTCTTC.